The clone carrying this TCR beta chain came up a few times. Its matching antigen is unknown. This sample stems from a study of blood T cells in healthy people across ages. Germline CDR1 is LNHNV and CDR2 is YYDKDF (reference sequence). This CDR3 has 15 residues. Trimming pared 2 bases from V and 7 bases from J, leaving 15 bases between. There were healthy Caucasian individuals from Russia, aged roughly 6 to 90, serving as donors. A sample-barcoded 5' primer and a J-beta primer mix were used in a second PCR of about 6 to 11 cycles. The authors tagged each cDNA molecule using a template-switch adaptor with 12 random nucleotides. Using its own MiXCR run on the 5' RACE reads, TCRdb lists one record per CDR3 protein. The table lists 890,000 or so distinct CDR3 sequences, about 62% of them singletons, with 28% in the top ten. Points from the study as a whole: Estimates of diversity drawn from one million T cells were considered underestimates.

J is TRBJ1-5 and V is TRBV15; weak D call: TRBD1 (5 bases). Sequencing was done on a sample of blood. The clonotype originates from a man younger than 40 in good health. CDR3 nucleotides: TGTGCCACCAGCAGAAGTCCCAGGGCCGGGCAGCCCCAGCATTTT. Its protein product is CATSRSPRAGQPQHF.